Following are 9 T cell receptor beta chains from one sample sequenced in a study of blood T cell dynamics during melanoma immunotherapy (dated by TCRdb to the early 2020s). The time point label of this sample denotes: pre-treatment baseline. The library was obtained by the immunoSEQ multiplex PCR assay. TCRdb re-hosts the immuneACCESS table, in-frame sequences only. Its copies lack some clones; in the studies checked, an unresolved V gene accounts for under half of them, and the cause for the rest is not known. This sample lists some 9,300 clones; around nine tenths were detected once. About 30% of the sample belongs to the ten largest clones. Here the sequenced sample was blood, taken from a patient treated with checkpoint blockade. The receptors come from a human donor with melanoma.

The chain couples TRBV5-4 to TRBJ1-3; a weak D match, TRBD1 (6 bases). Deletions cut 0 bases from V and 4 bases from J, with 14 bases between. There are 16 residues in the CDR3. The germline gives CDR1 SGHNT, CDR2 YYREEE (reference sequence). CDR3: CASSLGGGGLGNTIYF. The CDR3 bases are TGTGCCAGCAGCTTGGGAGGGGGGGGCCTGGGAAACACCATATATTTT.

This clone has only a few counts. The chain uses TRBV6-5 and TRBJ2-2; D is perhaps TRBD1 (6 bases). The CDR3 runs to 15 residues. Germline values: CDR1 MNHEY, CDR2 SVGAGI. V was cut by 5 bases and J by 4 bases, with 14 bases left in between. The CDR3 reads CASSRTWTVTGELFF. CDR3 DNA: TGTGCCAGCAGTCGAACCTGGACAGTCACCGGGGAGCTGTTTTTT.

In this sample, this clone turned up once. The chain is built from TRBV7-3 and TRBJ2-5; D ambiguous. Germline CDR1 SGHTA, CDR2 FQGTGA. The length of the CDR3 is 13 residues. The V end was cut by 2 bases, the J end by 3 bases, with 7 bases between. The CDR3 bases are TGTGCCAGCAGCTTAGGCTGGGAAGAGACCCAGTACTTC. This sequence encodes CASSLGWEETQYF. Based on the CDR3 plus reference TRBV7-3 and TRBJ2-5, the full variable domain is GAGVSQTPSNKVTEKGKYVELRCDPISGHTALYWYRQSLGQGPEFLIYFQGTGAADDSGLPNDRFFAVRPEGSVSTLKIQRTERGDSAVYLCASSLGWEETQYFGPGTRLLVL.

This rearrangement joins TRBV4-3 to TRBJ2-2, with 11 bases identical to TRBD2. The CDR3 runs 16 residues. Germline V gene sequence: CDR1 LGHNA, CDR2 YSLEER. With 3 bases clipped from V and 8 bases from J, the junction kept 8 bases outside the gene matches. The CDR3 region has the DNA TGCGCCAGCAGCCATATTAGGACTAGCGGGCGTGGGGAGCTGTTTTTT. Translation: CASSHIRTSGRGELFF.

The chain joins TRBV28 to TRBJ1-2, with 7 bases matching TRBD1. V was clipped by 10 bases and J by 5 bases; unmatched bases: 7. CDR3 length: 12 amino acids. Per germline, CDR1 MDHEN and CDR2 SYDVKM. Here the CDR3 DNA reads TGTGCCATTGGGGGACAGATTTATGGCTACACCTTC. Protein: CAIGGQIYGYTF.

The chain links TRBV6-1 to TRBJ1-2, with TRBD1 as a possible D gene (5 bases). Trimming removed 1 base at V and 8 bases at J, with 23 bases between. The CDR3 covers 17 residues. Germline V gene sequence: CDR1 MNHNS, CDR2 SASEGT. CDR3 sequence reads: CASSEGGLGVGGIGYTF. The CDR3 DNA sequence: TGTGCCAGCAGTGAAGGAGGTTTGGGGGTCGGGGGTATCGGCTACACCTTC.

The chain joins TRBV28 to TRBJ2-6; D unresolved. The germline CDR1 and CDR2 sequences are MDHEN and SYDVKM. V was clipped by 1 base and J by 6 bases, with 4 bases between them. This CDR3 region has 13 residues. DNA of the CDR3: TGTGCCAGCAGTTTATCCTCGGCCAACGTCCTGACTTTC. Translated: CASSLSSANVLTF.

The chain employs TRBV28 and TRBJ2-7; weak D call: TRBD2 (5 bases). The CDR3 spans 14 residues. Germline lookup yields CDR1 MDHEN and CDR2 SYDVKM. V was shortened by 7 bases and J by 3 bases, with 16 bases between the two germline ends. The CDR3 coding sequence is TGTGCCAGCACCCCGGAGGTTTTCGTCTACGAGCAGTACTTC. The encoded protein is CASTPEVFVYEQYF.

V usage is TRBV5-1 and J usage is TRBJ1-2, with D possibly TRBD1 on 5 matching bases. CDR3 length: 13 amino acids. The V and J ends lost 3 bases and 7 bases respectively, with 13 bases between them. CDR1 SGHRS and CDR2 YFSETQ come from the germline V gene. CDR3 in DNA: TGCGCCAGCAGCTCAGGTGCGGGGGGTGGCTACACCTTC. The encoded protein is CASSSGAGGGYTF.